The 3 T cell receptor beta chains presented below share a single source sample, sequenced in a study of blood T cell repertoires in COVID-19. The table came from immunoSEQ multiplex PCR; TCRdb's copy has only in-frame clones and leaves some out. Seen here are nearly 250,000 clones, approximately 82% observed once, and the top ten hold 1.9%. Sequencing was performed on peripheral blood. The receptors were sampled from a woman aged 80 or over with acute or convalescent COVID-19.

The genes are TRBV18 and TRBJ1-2; 12 nucleotides match TRBD1. Germline values: CDR1 KGHSH, CDR2 LQKENI. The junction had 16 bases not matched to a gene; V was cut back by 6 bases and J by 11 bases. The length of the CDR3 is 16 residues. DNA of the CDR3: TGTGCCAGCTCCGCCTTTGAACAGGGACAGGGGGCTCAGTACACCTTC. This sequence encodes CASSAFEQGQGAQYTF.

The chain carries TRBV18 and TRBJ1-4; TRBD1 matches at 9 bases. V lost 5 bases, J lost 7 bases, and 5 bases stayed unmatched. The germline V gene has CDR1 KGHSH and CDR2 LQKENI. The CDR3 extends over 14 amino acids. CDR3 in amino acids: CASSVGQGPEKLFF. Here the CDR3 DNA reads TGTGCCAGCTCAGTCGGACAGGGGCCTGAAAAACTGTTTTTT.

The genes are TRBV19 and TRBJ2-1; D is possibly TRBD2 (5 bases). The germline V and J ends were trimmed by 6 bases and 6 bases, with 15 bases remaining between them. This CDR3 contains 14 residues. The germline V gene has CDR1 LNHDA and CDR2 SQIVND (reference sequence). CDR3 DNA sequence: TGTGCCAGTAGACTAGGTGGCCTGGGCAATGAGCAGTTCTTC. This translates into CASRLGGLGNEQFF.